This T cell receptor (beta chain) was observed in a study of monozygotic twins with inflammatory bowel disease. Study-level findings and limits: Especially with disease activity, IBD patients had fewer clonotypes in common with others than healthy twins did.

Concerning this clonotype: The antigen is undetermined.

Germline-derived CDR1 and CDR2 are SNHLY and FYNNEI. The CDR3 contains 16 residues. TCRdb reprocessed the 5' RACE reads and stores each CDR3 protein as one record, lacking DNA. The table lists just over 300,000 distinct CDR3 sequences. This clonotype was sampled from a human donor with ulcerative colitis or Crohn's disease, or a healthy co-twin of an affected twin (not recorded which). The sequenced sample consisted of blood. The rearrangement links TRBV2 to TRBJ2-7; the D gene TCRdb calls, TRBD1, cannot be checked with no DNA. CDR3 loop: CASSEAGTGGTYEQYF.